This T cell receptor (beta chain) was recovered during a study of response to subunit inactivated influenza vaccine. V shed 1 base and J shed 0 bases, with 8 bases lying between them. This CDR3 contains 15 residues. The germline gives CDR1 SGHTA, CDR2 FQGTGA. One entry per CDR3 protein, called by TCRdb with MiXCR from the RT-PCR reads. The sample has about 830,000 distinct CDR3 sequences; about a fifth are singletons. The material was PBMCs from blood, obtained approximately 5 days after vaccination. The sequence was collected from a man between 50 and 59 years old who received an inactivated influenza vaccine. The J gene is TRBJ2-3, the V gene TRBV7-3; D is undetermined. CDR3 in amino acids: CASSLMPASTDTQYF. CDR3 bases: TGTGCCAGCAGCTTAATGCCGGCTAGCACAGATACGCAGTATTTT.